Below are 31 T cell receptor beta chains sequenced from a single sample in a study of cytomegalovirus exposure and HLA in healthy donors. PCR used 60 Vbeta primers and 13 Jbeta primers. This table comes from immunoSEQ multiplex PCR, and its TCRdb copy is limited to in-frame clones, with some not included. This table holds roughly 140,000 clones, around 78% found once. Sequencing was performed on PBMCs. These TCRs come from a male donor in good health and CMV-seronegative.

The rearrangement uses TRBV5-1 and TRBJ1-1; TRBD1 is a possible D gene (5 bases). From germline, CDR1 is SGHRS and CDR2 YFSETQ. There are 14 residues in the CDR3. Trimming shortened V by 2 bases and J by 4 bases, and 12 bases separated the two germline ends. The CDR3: CASSLGALGTEAFF. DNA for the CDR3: TGCGCCAGCAGCTTAGGGGCTTTGGGCACTGAAGCTTTCTTT.

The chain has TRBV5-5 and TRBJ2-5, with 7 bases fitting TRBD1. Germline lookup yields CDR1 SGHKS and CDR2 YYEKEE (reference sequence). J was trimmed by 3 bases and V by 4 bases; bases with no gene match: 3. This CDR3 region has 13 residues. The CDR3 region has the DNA TGTGCCAGCAGCAGGACAGGAAAAGAGACCCAGTACTTC. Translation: CASSRTGKETQYF.

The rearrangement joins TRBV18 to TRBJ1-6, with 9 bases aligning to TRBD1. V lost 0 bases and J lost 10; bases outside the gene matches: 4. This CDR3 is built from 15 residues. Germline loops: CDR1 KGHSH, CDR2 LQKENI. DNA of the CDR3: TGTGCCAGCTCACCACCGGGACAGGGAAGGTCACCCCTCCACTTT. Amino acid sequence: CASSPPGQGRSPLHF. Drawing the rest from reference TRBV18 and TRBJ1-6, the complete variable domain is NAGVMQNPRHLVRRRGQEARLRCSPMKGHSHVYWYRQLPEEGLKFMVYLQKENIIDESGMPKERFSAEFPKEGPSILRIQQVVRGDSAAYFCASSPPGQGRSPLHFGNGTRLTVT.

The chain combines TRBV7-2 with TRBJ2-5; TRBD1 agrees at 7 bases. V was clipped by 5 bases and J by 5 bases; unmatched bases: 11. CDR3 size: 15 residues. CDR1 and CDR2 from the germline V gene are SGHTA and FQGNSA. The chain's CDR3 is CASSIRDRGWETQYF. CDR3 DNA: TGTGCCAGCAGCATCCGGGACAGAGGGTGGGAGACCCAGTACTTC.

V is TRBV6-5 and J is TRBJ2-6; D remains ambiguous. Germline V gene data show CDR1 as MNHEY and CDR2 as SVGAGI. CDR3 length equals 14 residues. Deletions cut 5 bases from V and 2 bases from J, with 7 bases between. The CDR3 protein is CASSRDTGANVLTF. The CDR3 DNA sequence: TGTGCCAGCAGTCGAGATACTGGGGCCAACGTCCTGACTTTC.

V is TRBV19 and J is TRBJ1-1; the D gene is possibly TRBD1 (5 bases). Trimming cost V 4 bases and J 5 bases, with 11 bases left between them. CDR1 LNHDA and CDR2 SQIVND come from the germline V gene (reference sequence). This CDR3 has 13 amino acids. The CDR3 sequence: CASSTSRGTEAFF. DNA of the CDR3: TGTGCCAGTAGTACCTCAAGGGGAACTGAAGCTTTCTTT.

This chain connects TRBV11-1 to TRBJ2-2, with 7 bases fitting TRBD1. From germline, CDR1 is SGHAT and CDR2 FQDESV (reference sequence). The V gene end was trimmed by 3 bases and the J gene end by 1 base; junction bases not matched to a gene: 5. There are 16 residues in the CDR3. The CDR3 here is CASSFDRAENTGELFF. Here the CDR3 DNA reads TGTGCCAGCAGCTTCGACAGGGCCGAGAACACCGGGGAGCTGTTTTTT.

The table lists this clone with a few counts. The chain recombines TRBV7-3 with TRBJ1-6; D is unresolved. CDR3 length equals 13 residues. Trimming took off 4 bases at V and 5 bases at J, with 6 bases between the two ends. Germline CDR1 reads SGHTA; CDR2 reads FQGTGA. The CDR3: CASSSRDNSPLHF. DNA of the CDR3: TGTGCCAGCAGCTCCCGGGATAATTCACCCCTCCACTTT.

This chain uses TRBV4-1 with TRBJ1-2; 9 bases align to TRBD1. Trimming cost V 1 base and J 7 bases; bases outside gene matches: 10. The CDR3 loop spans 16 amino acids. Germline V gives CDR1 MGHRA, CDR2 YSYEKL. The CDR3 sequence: CASSQGGPGQGCGYTF. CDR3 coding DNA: TGCGCCAGCAGCCAAGGCGGGCCGGGACAGGGATGTGGCTACACCTTC.

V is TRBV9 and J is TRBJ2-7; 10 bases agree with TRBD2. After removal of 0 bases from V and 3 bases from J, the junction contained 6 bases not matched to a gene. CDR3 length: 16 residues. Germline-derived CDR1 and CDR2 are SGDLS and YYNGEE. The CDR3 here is CASSVGDSGRLYEQYF. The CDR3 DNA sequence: TGTGCCAGCAGCGTAGGTGATAGCGGGAGGCTCTACGAGCAGTACTTC.

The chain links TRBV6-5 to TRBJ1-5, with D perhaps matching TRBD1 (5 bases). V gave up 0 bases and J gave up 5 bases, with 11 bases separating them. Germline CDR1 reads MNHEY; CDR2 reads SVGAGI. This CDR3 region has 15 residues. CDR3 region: CASSYSGPGDQPQHF. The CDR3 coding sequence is TGTGCCAGCAGTTACTCGGGCCCGGGGGATCAGCCCCAGCATTTT.

CDR3 in amino acids: CASSGTSGVGEQFF. CDR3 DNA sequence: TGTGCCAGCTCGGGGACTAGCGGAGTGGGTGAGCAGTTCTTC. This chain links TRBV9 with TRBJ2-1, with 11 bases matching TRBD2. V shed 7 bases, J shed 9 bases, and the junction held 9 bases outside the gene matches. Germline V CDR1 and CDR2: SGDLS, YYNGEE. CDR3 length: 14 amino acids. The whole variable domain, remainder taken from reference TRBV9 and TRBJ2-1, is DSGVTQTPKHLITATGQRVTLRCSPRSGDLSVYWYQQSLDQGLQFLIQYYNGEERAKGNILERFSAQQFPDLHSELNLSSLELGDSALYFCASSGTSGVGEQFFGPGTRLTVL.

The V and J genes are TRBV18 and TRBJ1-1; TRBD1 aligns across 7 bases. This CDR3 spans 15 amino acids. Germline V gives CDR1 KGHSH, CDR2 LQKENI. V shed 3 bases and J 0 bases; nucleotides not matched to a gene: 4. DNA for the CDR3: TGTGCCAGCTCACCGGCACAGGGGTTGAACACTGAAGCTTTCTTT. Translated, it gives CASSPAQGLNTEAFF. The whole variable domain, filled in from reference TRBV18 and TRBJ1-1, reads NAGVMQNPRHLVRRRGQEARLRCSPMKGHSHVYWYRQLPEEGLKFMVYLQKENIIDESGMPKERFSAEFPKEGPSILRIQQVVRGDSAAYFCASSPAQGLNTEAFFGQGTRLTVV.

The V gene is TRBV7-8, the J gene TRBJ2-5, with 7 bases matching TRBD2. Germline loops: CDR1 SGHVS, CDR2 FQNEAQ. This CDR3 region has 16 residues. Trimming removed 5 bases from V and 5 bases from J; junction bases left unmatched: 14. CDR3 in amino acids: CASSPSWREGGETQYF. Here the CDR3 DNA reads TGTGCCAGCAGCCCATCGTGGAGGGAGGGCGGGGAGACCCAGTACTTC.

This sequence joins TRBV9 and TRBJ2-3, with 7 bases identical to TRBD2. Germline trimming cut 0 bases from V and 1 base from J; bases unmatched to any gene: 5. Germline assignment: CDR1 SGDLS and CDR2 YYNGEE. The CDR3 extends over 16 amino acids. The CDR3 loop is CASSVGPAGGTDTQYF. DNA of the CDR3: TGTGCCAGCAGCGTAGGTCCGGCGGGGGGCACAGATACGCAGTATTTT.

DNA for the CDR3: TGCGCCAGCAGCTCAGGGGACCTAAGGACTGAAGCTTTCTTT. Translated, it gives CASSSGDLRTEAFF. The V call is TRBV5-1, the J call TRBJ1-1; D possibly corresponds to TRBD1 (6 bases). CDR1 is SGHRS and CDR2 is YFSETQ in the germline V gene. The CDR3 consists of 14 residues. Trimming left V 3 bases short and J 5 bases short, with 14 bases between.

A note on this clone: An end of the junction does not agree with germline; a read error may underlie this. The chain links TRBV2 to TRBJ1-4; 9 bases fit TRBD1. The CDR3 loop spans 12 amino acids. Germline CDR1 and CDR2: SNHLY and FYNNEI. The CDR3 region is CVAGQGDEKLFF. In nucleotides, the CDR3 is TGCGTCGCGGGACAGGGAGATGAAAAACTGTTTTTT.

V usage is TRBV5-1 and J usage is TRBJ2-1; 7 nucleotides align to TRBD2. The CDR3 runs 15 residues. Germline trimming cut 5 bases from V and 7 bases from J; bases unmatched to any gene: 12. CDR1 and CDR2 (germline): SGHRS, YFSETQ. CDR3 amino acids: CASRPPAGAENEQFF. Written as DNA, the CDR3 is TGCGCCAGCAGGCCCCCCGCGGGAGCTGAGAATGAGCAGTTCTTC.

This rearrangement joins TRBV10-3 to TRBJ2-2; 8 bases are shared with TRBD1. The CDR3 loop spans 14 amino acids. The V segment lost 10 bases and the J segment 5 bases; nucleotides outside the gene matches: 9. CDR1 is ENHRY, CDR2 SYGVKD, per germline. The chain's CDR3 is CATFGQGRTGELFF. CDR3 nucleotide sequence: TGTGCCACGTTTGGACAGGGAAGGACCGGGGAGCTGTTTTTT.

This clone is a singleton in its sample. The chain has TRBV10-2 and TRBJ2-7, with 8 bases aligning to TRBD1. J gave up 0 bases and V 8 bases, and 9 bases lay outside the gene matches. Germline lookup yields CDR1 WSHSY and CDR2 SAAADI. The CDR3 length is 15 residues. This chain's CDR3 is CASFSARGPSYEQYF. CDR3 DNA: TGCGCCAGCTTTTCCGCCAGGGGGCCCTCCTACGAGCAGTACTTC.

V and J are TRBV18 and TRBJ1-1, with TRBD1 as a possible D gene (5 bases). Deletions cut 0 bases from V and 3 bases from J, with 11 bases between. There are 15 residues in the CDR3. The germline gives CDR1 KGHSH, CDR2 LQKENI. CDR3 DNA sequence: TGTGCCAGCTCACCACCGATCGCACAGGACACTGAAGCTTTCTTT. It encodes CASSPPIAQDTEAFF. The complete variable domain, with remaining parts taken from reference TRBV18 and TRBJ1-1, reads NAGVMQNPRHLVRRRGQEARLRCSPMKGHSHVYWYRQLPEEGLKFMVYLQKENIIDESGMPKERFSAEFPKEGPSILRIQQVVRGDSAAYFCASSPPIAQDTEAFFGQGTRLTVV.

Here the CDR3 DNA reads TGTGCCAGCAGTGATTCAGGGGGGCTGACCACTGAAGCTTTCTTT. It yields the protein CASSDSGGLTTEAFF. This chain joins TRBV2 and TRBJ1-1; 7 bases line up with TRBD1. Per germline, CDR1 SNHLY and CDR2 FYNNEI. With V trimmed by 3 bases and J by 4 bases, 8 bases remained unmatched. The length of the CDR3 is 15 residues.

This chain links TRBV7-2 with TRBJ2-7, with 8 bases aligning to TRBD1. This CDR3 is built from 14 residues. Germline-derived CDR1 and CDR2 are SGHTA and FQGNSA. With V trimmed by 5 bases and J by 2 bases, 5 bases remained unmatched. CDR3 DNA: TGTGCCAGCAGCACGACAGGGGCCCCCTACGAGCAGTACTTC. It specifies CASSTTGAPYEQYF.

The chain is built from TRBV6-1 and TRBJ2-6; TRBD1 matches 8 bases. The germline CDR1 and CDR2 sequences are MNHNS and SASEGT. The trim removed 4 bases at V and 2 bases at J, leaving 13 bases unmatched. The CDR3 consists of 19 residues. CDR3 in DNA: TGTGCCAGCAGTGTCATACGGACAGGGATTATAGCTGGGGCCAACGTCCTGACTTTC. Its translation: CASSVIRTGIIAGANVLTF.

The CDR3 loop reads CASSLQNQGTGYTF. The CDR3 bases are TGTGCCAGCAGTTTGCAGAATCAGGGTACGGGCTACACCTTC. The chain has TRBV27 and TRBJ1-2, with D perhaps matching TRBD1 (5 bases). V shed 3 bases and J shed 8 bases, with 16 bases lying between them. This CDR3 contains 14 residues. Germline V lookup: CDR1 MNHEY, CDR2 SMNVEV (reference sequence).

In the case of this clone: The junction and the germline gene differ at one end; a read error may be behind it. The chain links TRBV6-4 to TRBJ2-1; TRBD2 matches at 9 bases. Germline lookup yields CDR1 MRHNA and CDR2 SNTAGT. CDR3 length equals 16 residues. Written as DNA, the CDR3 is TGTGCCTGCAGTGAACGTGCGGGAGGGGGATACAATGAGCAGTTCTTC. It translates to CACSERAGGGYNEQFF.

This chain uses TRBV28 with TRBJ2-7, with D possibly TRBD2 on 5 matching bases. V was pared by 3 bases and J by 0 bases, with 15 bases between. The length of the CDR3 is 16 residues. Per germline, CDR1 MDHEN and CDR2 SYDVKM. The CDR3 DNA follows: TGTGCCAGCAGTTTTCATCTAGCCACCCTCTCCTACGAGCAGTACTTC. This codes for CASSFHLATLSYEQYF.

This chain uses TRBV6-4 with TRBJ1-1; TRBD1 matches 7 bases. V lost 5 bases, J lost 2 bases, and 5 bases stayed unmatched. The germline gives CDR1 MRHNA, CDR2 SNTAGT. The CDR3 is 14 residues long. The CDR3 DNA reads TGTGCCAGCAGTCCCGACAGGGTAAACACTGAAGCTTTCTTT. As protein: CASSPDRVNTEAFF.

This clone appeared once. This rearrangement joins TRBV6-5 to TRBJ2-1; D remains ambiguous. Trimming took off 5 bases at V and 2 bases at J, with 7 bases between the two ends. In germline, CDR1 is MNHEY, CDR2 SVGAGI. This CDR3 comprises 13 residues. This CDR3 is CASSRLAYNEQFF. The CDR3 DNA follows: TGTGCCAGCAGTAGACTTGCCTACAATGAGCAGTTCTTC.

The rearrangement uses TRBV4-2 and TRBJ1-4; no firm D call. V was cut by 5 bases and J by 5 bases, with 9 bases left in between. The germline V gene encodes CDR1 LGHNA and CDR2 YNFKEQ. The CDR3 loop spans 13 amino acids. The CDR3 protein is CASSAQLNEKLFF. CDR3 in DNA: TGTGCCAGCAGCGCACAGTTAAATGAAAAACTGTTTTTT.

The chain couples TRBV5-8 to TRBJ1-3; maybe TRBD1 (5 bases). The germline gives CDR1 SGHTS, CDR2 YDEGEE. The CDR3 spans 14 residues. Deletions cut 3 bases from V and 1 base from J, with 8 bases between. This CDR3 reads CASSSTGSGNTIYF. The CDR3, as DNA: TGTGCCAGCAGCTCAACAGGATCTGGAAACACCATATATTTT.